Given below is one T cell receptor (beta chain) in context. This sample was taken from a study of T cells after somatic rescue of genetic block. CDR3 length: 13 residues. Germline V gives CDR1 MNHEY, CDR2 SVGAGI. V was shortened by 5 bases and J by 4 bases, with 9 bases between the two germline ends. Some clones are missing from TCRdb's copy, which holds only in-frame ones; the method was immunoSEQ multiplex PCR. The sample lists about 72,000 clones, roughly 93% seen once, with around 2.8% in the top ten. V usage is TRBV6-5 and J usage is TRBJ1-3; D unclear. The sequencing input was peripheral blood mononuclear cells (PBMCs). The TCR was taken from a man aged 25 to 45. The CDR3 sequence: CASSIPGGNTIYF. For the CDR3, the DNA is TGTGCCAGCAGTATTCCAGGCGGAAACACCATATATTTT.